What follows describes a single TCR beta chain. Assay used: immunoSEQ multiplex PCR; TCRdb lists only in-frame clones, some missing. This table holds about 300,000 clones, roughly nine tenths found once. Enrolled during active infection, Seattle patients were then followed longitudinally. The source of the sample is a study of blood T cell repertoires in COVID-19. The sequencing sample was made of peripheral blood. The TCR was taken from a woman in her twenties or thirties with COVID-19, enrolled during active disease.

The CDR3 region has the DNA TGTGCCAGCTCACCACAGGCAGCGGGGGGTTCATCAGATACGCAGTATTTT. This codes for CASSPQAAGGSSDTQYF. The chain is built from TRBV18 and TRBJ2-3; TRBD2 matches 9 bases. CDR1 is KGHSH and CDR2 is LQKENI in the germline V gene. Trimming at V came to 1 base and at J to 4 bases, leaving 9 bases not matched to a gene. This CDR3 region has 17 residues.